The entry that follows covers one T cell receptor beta chain sequence. Source study methods: Amplification from reference gene primers served as the basis for estimated nucleated cell counts. Generated by immunoSEQ multiplex PCR, the TCRdb table keeps only in-frame clones and is missing some. From that table come the V and J calls and clone size; the DNA was used to work out D and trimming. The sample shows over 250,000 clones, around 82% of them seen only once. This sample was taken from a study of blood T cell repertoires in COVID-19. Study details: Collection of acute and convalescent COVID-19 samples took place in the United States, Italy and Spain. The cDNA or gDNA used as material had been derived from T cells, B-cell-depleted T cells, or PBMCs.

The sample consisted of peripheral blood. This clonotype originated in a woman aged 50 to 65 who had recovered from COVID-19.

CDR3 DNA sequence: TGTGCCAGCAGTGAGGAGTCGAACACCGGGGAGCTGTTTTTT. It is translated as CASSEESNTGELFF. The chain uses TRBV6-2 or TRBV6-3 and TRBJ2-2, with D hard to call. The CDR3 extends over 14 amino acids. CDR1 and CDR2 from the germline V gene are MNHEY and SVGEGT. Trimming removed 5 bases at V and 0 bases at J, with 7 bases between.